This T cell receptor (beta chain) was sequenced during a study of T-cell memory formation after mild COVID-19. For the study at large: There were largely donor-specific TCR clusters.

Notes on this clonotype: Its antigen is as yet unknown.

Overall study results and limits: Day 15 to 85 contractors were CD4/CD8 balanced; later expanders leaned CD4+. There were some responding clones in pre-infection memory, which suggested that cross-reactive memory had joined.

cDNA libraries for TCR alpha and TCR beta, carrying sample barcodes and UMIs, came from 5'RACE with constant-segment primers. TCRdb re-called the 5' RACE reads with MiXCR, one entry per CDR3 protein. Found here are roughly 50,000 distinct CDR3 sequences, more than 9% of them singletons; the top ten hold around 25%. The sample taken for sequencing was PBMCs or a T cell subset sorted from them (not recorded which). The source of this sequence is a young man who had mild COVID-19 (a few samples of this study predate the infection). Cell type and time point are not known.

The CDR3 spells CASSGTGTVSTGELFF. CDR3 sequence (DNA): TGCGCCAGCAGCGGAACCGGGACAGTGAGCACCGGGGAGCTGTTTTTT. The chain recombines TRBV5-1 with TRBJ2-2; 7 bases are a match to TRBD1. This CDR3 has 16 amino acids. The J segment lost 4 bases and the V segment lost 4 bases, leaving 10 bases of the junction unmatched. CDR1 SGHRS and CDR2 YFSETQ come from the germline V gene.